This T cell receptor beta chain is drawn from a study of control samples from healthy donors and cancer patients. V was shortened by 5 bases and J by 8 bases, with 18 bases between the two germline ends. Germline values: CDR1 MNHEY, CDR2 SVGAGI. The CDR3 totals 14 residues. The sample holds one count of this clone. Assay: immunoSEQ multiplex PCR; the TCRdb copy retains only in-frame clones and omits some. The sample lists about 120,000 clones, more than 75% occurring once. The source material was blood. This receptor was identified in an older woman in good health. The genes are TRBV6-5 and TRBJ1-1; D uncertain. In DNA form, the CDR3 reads TGTGCCAGCAGTCCTGATGTTGACCGGGAAGAAGCTTTCTTT. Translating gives CASSPDVDREEAFF.